This entry lists 30 T cell receptor beta chains sequenced from one sample in a study of T cells in Graves' hyperthyroidism and ophthalmopathy. TCR beta CDR3 region amplification was performed from RNA transcripts. The HTBI primer set served for first-round RT-PCR of the TCR CDR3. TCRdb re-analysed the multiplex PCR reads in MiXCR, keeping a single row per CDR3 protein. This table has roughly 600,000 distinct CDR3 sequences, about 14% appearing once. The sequenced material came from blood. These receptors all stem from a woman in her forties or fifties with Graves' ophthalmopathy.

The chain carries TRBV27 and TRBJ2-5, with TRBD2 identical over 11 bases. Germline V lookup: CDR1 MNHEY, CDR2 SMNVEV (reference sequence). This CDR3 is 16 amino acids long. The V and J ends lost 6 bases and 2 bases, in that order; junction bases with no gene match: 8. CDR3 DNA: TGTGCCAGCAGGTTTAGCGGGAGGGCCCGGCAAGAGACCCAGTACTTC. This sequence encodes CASRFSGRARQETQYF.

This clonotype was detected ten times or more. J is TRBJ1-1 and V is TRBV5-1; possibly TRBD1 for D (5 bases). There are 16 residues in the CDR3. The germline V gene has CDR1 SGHRS and CDR2 YFSETQ. V was cut by 5 bases and J by 4 bases, with 21 bases left in between. The CDR3 DNA follows: TGCGCCAGCAGGTTCTGGGGTGGGGGAAGCGGCACTGAAGCTTTCTTT. Its protein product is CASRFWGGGSGTEAFF.

The chain couples TRBV27 to TRBJ2-1; 10 positions match TRBD2. Germline lookup yields CDR1 MNHEY and CDR2 SMNVEV (reference sequence). With V trimmed by 4 bases and J by 8 bases, 5 bases remained unmatched. The CDR3 covers 14 residues. As DNA, the CDR3 is TGTGCCAGCAGTTACGGACTAGCGGAAGATGAGCAGTTCTTC. Its translation: CASSYGLAEDEQFF.

This clonotype was picked up a small number of times. The junction departs from the called germline gene at one end, perhaps through a read error. The gene calls are TRBV5-4 and TRBJ2-2; D is perhaps TRBD1 or TRBD2 (5 bases each). This CDR3 is 14 amino acids long. Germline V gene lookup returns CDR1 SGHNT and CDR2 YYREEE (reference sequence). The CDR3 loop reads CASRLGRNTGELFF. The DNA of the CDR3 is TGTGCCAGCAGATTGGGACGGAACACCGGGGAGCTGTTTTTT.

This clonotype appeared a few times. The rearrangement uses TRBV20-1 and TRBJ2-7; D might be TRBD1 (5 bases). Germline V gene data show CDR1 as DFQATT and CDR2 as SNEGSKA (reference sequence). The CDR3 contains 13 residues. V lost 3 bases and J lost 0, with 9 bases in between. CDR3 loop: CSASGASSYEQYF. As DNA, the CDR3 is TGCAGTGCTAGTGGGGCAAGCTCCTACGAGCAGTACTTC.

This clonotype occurred a few times. V gene TRBV6-2 or TRBV6-3 combines with J gene TRBJ1-1; possibly TRBD1 for D (6 bases). This CDR3 has 13 residues. The germline CDR1 and CDR2 sequences are MNHEY and SVGEGT. Trimming took 7 bases from V and 3 from J, leaving 12 bases between them. As DNA, the CDR3 is TGTGCCAGCACCAGGGGAGGGGACACTGAAGCTTTCTTT. Translating it yields CASTRGGDTEAFF.

This clonotype has ten or more counts. This chain connects TRBV7-3 to TRBJ2-3; 7 nucleotides line up with TRBD2. Losses at the gene ends were 5 bases for V and 2 bases for J; bases not matched to a gene: 10. The CDR3 covers 16 residues. Looked up from germline, CDR1 is SGHTA and CDR2 is FQGTGA. CDR3 nucleotide sequence: TGTGCCAGCAGCCCGACGGCGGGAGTTGTCACAGATACGCAGTATTTT. This translates into CASSPTAGVVTDTQYF.

This clonotype has at least ten counts. The chain links TRBV18 to TRBJ1-4, with TRBD1 matching 9 bases. V shed 3 bases and J 7 bases; nucleotides not matched to a gene: 6. The CDR3 runs 15 residues. Per the germline V gene, CDR1 is KGHSH and CDR2 is LQKENI. The CDR3 spells CASSPQQGAGEKLFF. The DNA for the CDR3 is TGTGCCAGCTCACCCCAACAGGGGGCAGGTGAAAAACTGTTTTTT.

J is TRBJ2-7 and V is TRBV7-8, with 9 positions matching TRBD2. Germline CDR1 reads SGHVS; CDR2 reads FQNEAQ. The junction had 7 bases not matched to a gene; V was cut back by 1 base and J by 3 bases. The CDR3 runs to 16 residues. The CDR3 DNA reads as TGTGCCAGCAGCTTAGGATTTGCGGGAGGGGTCTACGAGCAGTACTTC. Translated: CASSLGFAGGVYEQYF.

The sample holds a few counts of this clonotype. A read error may account for a junction end that differs from germline. The chain is built from TRBV7-9 and TRBJ2-1; TRBD2 aligns across 13 bases. Germline V gives CDR1 SEHNR, CDR2 FQNEAQ (reference sequence). The CDR3 is 18 amino acids. CDR3 region: CATSSAPFGLAGDNEQFF. Here the CDR3 DNA reads TGTGCCACCAGCAGCGCCCCGTTTGGACTAGCGGGGGACAATGAGCAGTTCTTC.

In the case of this clonotype: A read error is possible here, since a much larger clone lies one base away. V and J are TRBV11-2 and TRBJ2-3; a weak D match, TRBD2 (5 bases). The CDR3 covers 14 residues. In germline, CDR1 is SGHAT, CDR2 FQNNGV. Trimming removed 3 bases from V and 2 bases from J, with 9 bases in between. The DNA for the CDR3 is TGTGCCAGCAGCTTGAGGGAGATCACAGATACGCAGTATTTT. This encodes CASSLREITDTQYF.

CDR3 residues: CASSSDRVQPQHF. The CDR3 DNA sequence: TGTGCCAGCAGCTCGGACAGGGTCCAGCCCCAGCATTTT. The J gene is TRBJ1-5, the V gene TRBV5-8, with TRBD1 matching over 8 bases. Trimming cost V 3 bases and J 7 bases; bases outside gene matches: 3. The germline CDR1 and CDR2 sequences are SGHTS and YDEGEE. The CDR3 runs to 13 residues.

The chain joins TRBV24-1 to TRBJ2-5; no clear D gene. CDR1 KGHDR and CDR2 SFDVKD come from the germline V gene. The CDR3 has 12 amino acids. V gave up 8 bases and J gave up 1 base, with 7 bases separating them. The CDR3: CATTLIQETQYF. The DNA of the CDR3 is TGTGCCACCACTTTGATCCAAGAGACCCAGTACTTC.

V gene TRBV4-3 combines with J gene TRBJ2-5, with TRBD2 identical over 7 bases. From germline, CDR1 is LGHNA and CDR2 YSLEER. The CDR3 spans 15 residues. Unmatched junction bases numbered 7, after V lost 1 base and J lost 5 bases. The CDR3 DNA follows: TGCGCCAGCAGCCAAGTTAGCGGGCGCCCGGAGACCCAGTACTTC. It yields the protein CASSQVSGRPETQYF.

This clonotype occurred many times. The rearrangement uses TRBV7-3 and TRBJ1-1; 8 bases match TRBD1. CDR3 length: 15 amino acids. The J segment lost 3 bases and the V segment lost 4 bases, leaving 7 bases of the junction unmatched. CDR1 SGHTA and CDR2 FQGTGA come from the germline V gene. CDR3 sequence: CASSSQGARDTEAFF. The CDR3 DNA reads TGTGCCAGCAGCTCTCAGGGGGCGCGGGACACTGAAGCTTTCTTT.

This clonotype was counted ten times or more. This rearrangement joins TRBV12-5 to TRBJ2-1; 7 positions agree with TRBD2. This CDR3 spans 19 amino acids. The trim removed 0 bases at V and 0 bases at J, leaving 11 bases unmatched. Germline CDR1 reads LGHNT; CDR2 reads FRNRAP. For the CDR3, the DNA is TGTGCTAGTGGTTTGGTAAACGGTGTAGCGGGTCTCTCCTACAATGAGCAGTTCTTC. It codes for CASGLVNGVAGLSYNEQFF.

This clonotype was counted at least ten times. The chain joins TRBV28 to TRBJ2-1; perhaps D is TRBD1 or TRBD2 (5 bases each). This CDR3 has 18 amino acids. Germline values: CDR1 MDHEN, CDR2 SYDVKM. V was clipped by 1 base and J by 3 bases, with 19 bases between them. The CDR3 nucleotides are TGTGCCAGCAGTTTATCCTTGGGGCTAGGGACGGGCTACAATGAGCAGTTCTTC. This translates into CASSLSLGLGTGYNEQFF.

The chain links TRBV29-1 to TRBJ1-1, with a tentative D call TRBD1 (6 bases). The CDR3 totals 14 residues. CDR1 and CDR2 (germline): SQVTM, ANQGSEA. V lost 0 bases, J lost 2 bases, and 10 bases lay in between. In DNA, the CDR3 is TGCAGCGTTGAAGATACAGGGCATAACACTGAAGCTTTCTTT. Amino acid sequence: CSVEDTGHNTEAFF.

With regard to this clonotype: A much larger clone differs from this one at a single base, so this may be a read error. The chain carries TRBV7-2 and TRBJ2-3, with 12 bases identical to TRBD2. This CDR3 spans 16 amino acids. V shed 2 bases and J 8 bases; nucleotides not matched to a gene: 8. CDR1 and CDR2 (germline): SGHTA, FQGNSA. The CDR3 sequence: CASSLHRTSGDVTQYF. CDR3 nucleotide sequence: TGTGCCAGCAGCTTACATCGGACTAGCGGGGATGTTACGCAGTATTTT.

This clonotype was seen ten or more times. The chain is built from TRBV12-3 or TRBV12-4 and TRBJ1-6; 12 nucleotides line up with TRBD1. The ends lost 4 bases at V and 9 bases at J; junction bases unmatched: 4. The CDR3 sequence is 15 residues long. Here the CDR3 DNA reads TGTGCCAGCAGTTCGGGACAGGGGGCGGGTTCACCCCTCCACTTT. It yields the protein CASSSGQGAGSPLHF.

This clonotype has only a few counts. The V call is TRBV24-1, the J call TRBJ2-7; D is possibly TRBD2 (6 bases). Trimming shortened V by 4 bases and J by 7 bases, and 19 bases separated the two germline ends. The CDR3 sequence is 15 residues long. CDR1 and CDR2 (germline): KGHDR, SFDVKD. CDR3 sequence reads: CATSEAGSLIGEQYF. CDR3 DNA: TGTGCCACCAGTGAGGCGGGATCCCTTATAGGGGAGCAGTACTTC.

In this sample, this clonotype turned up a few times. One end of the junction varies from germline; a read error may be responsible. The J gene is TRBJ2-7, the V gene TRBV27; 9 nucleotides match TRBD1. The V gene's germline CDR1 is MNHEY and CDR2 SMNVEV (reference sequence). The CDR3 has 15 residues. CDR3 in DNA: TGTGCCAGCAGTTTAACCGGGACAGGGAACTACGAGCAGCACTTC. Translation gives CASSLTGTGNYEQHF.

This clonotype appeared many times. V gene TRBV29-1 combines with J gene TRBJ1-1; D gene unclear. Germline V lookup: CDR1 SQVTM, CDR2 ANQGSEA. V dropped 4 bases and J dropped 0 bases, with 6 bases sitting between them. The CDR3 has 12 residues. The CDR3 region has the DNA TGCAGCGTTGGAAGATTGAACACTGAAGCTTTCTTT. Translated: CSVGRLNTEAFF.

Concerning this clonotype itself: A much bigger clone sits one base away, suggesting this may be a read error. The chain has TRBV12-3 or TRBV12-4 and TRBJ1-1; 9 positions agree with TRBD1. This CDR3 is 15 amino acids long. In nucleotides, the CDR3 is TGTGCCATCAGTGAGTTGGACAGGGGAGACACTGAAGCTTTCTTT. Translation: CAISELDRGDTEAFF.

This clonotype was recorded a few times. The CDR3 DNA follows: TGTGCCAGCAGCGCTGGGACAGGGGGTCACAATGAGCAGTTCTTC. Its translation: CASSAGTGGHNEQFF. This chain joins TRBV7-3 and TRBJ2-1, with TRBD1 identical over 11 bases. The V gene end was trimmed by 5 bases and the J gene end by 5 bases; junction bases not matched to a gene: 5. Looked up from germline, CDR1 is SGHTA and CDR2 is FQGTGA. This CDR3 is 15 amino acids long.

This clonotype showed up many times. This chain links TRBV12-3 or TRBV12-4 with TRBJ2-1; 10 bases are a match to TRBD1. The CDR3 totals 15 residues. The V gene end was trimmed by 4 bases and the J gene end by 7 bases; junction bases not matched to a gene: 7. CDR3 amino acids: CASSYRQGAVNEQFF. Written as DNA, the CDR3 is TGTGCCAGCAGTTATCGACAGGGGGCGGTTAATGAGCAGTTCTTC.

The J gene is TRBJ2-7, the V gene TRBV28, with 10 bases identical to TRBD2. CDR1 and CDR2 from the germline V gene are MDHEN and SYDVKM. This CDR3 comprises 15 residues. V lost 6 bases and J lost 1; bases outside the gene matches: 6. CDR3 in DNA: TGTGCCAGCAGAGCCGGGACTAGCGCTTCCTACGAGCAGTACTTC. It encodes CASRAGTSASYEQYF.

This clonotype appeared many times. The V call is TRBV12-3 or TRBV12-4, the J call TRBJ2-3; TRBD1 agrees at 9 bases. Trimming at V came to 5 bases and at J to 4 bases, leaving 13 bases not matched to a gene. This CDR3 comprises 17 residues. CDR3: CASSTAGTGRGPDTQYF. The CDR3 DNA follows: TGTGCCAGCAGTACCGCCGGGACAGGGAGGGGACCAGATACGCAGTATTTT.

There are many counts of this clonotype. This chain links TRBV28 with TRBJ2-4; the match to TRBD2 covers 11 bases. Germline trimming cut 5 bases from V and 5 bases from J; bases unmatched to any gene: 8. The CDR3 is 16 amino acids. Germline V gene lookup returns CDR1 MDHEN and CDR2 SYDVKM. CDR3 DNA sequence: TGTGCCAGCAGTCTTAGCGGGAGGGCCGTCCAAAACATTCAGTACTTC. It translates to CASSLSGRAVQNIQYF. The whole variable domain, filled in from reference TRBV28 and TRBJ2-4, reads DVKVTQSSRYLVKRTGEKVFLECVQDMDHENMFWYRQDPGLGLRLIYFSYDVKMKEKGDIPEGYSVSREKKERFSLILESASTNQTSMYLCASSLSGRAVQNIQYFGAGTRLSVL.

This clonotype was picked up a small number of times. V gene TRBV19 combines with J gene TRBJ2-1, with TRBD2 matching over 9 bases. Trimming removed 6 bases from V and 8 bases from J; junction bases left unmatched: 17. This CDR3 comprises 17 residues. The germline V gene encodes CDR1 LNHDA and CDR2 SQIVND (reference sequence). In DNA, the CDR3 is TGTGCCAGTAGACCCGACCTGTGGGCTAGCGGGACGTATGAGCAGTTCTTC. This gives the protein CASRPDLWASGTYEQFF.